This section outlines one T cell receptor beta chain sequence together with its context. Its antigen is undetermined. Time point described: sample taken at primary tumor resection. Donation came from around 72 patients with untreated early-stage non-small cell lung cancer. Whole RNA came from tumor, nontumor lung or frozen PBMC and was sequenced without being sorted. The V end lost 6 bases, the J end lost 1 base, and 12 bases lay between the germline ends. Germline V gene lookup returns CDR1 MDHEN and CDR2 SYDVKM. The CDR3 length is 15 residues. Every molecule of TCR cDNA had its own unique molecular identifier. TCRdb independently ran MiXCR on the 5' RACE reads; one entry per CDR3 protein. Of about 100,000 distinct CDR3 sequences in the sample, approximately 4% were seen once. The data belong to a study of spatial heterogeneity in lung cancer. Findings and caveats of the study: Expanded alpha and beta TCR counts within tumors tracked tumor mutation counts.

The receptor was isolated from a male donor with early-stage non-small cell lung cancer. The V and J genes are TRBV28 and TRBJ1-4; D is uncertain. The sequencing here drew on lung tumor tissue, taken at surgery. The CDR3 DNA reads TGTGCCAGCAGCCGGGTGGGTAGAACTAATGAAAAACTGTTTTTT. Protein: CASSRVGRTNEKLFF.